The subject of this entry is one T cell receptor beta chain. The data derive from a study of T cell responses to AZD1222 COVID-19 vaccine. The repertoire was sequenced with immunoSEQ multiplex PCR; TCRdb's copy has only in-frame clones and lacks some. Among about 130,000 clones listed, around 89% were seen once. Germline assignment: CDR1 SGDLS and CDR2 YYNGEE. There are 17 residues in the CDR3. V was pared by 0 bases and J by 2 bases, with 15 bases between. The sequences come from peripheral blood, collected on day 0 of AZD1222 vaccination. The chain joins TRBV9 to TRBJ1-3, with a weak D call TRBD1 (5 bases). The receptor's source is an adult in good health. CDR3 region: CASSVAVRGSPGNTIYF. The CDR3 DNA is TGTGCCAGCAGCGTAGCAGTAAGGGGCTCCCCTGGAAACACCATATATTTT.